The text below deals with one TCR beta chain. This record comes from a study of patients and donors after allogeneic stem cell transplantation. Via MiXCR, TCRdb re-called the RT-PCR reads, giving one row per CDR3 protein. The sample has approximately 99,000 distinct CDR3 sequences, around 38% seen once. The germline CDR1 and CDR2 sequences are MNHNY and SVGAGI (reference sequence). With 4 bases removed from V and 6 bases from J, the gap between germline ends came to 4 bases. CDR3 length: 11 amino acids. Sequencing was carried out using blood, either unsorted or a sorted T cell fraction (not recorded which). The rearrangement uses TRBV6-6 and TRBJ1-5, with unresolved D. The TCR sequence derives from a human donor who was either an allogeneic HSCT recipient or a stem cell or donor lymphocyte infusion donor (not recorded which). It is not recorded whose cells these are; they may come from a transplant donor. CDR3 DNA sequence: TGTGCCAGCAGTTCCGGTCAGCCCCAGCATTTT. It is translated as CASSSGQPQHF.